The 2 T cell receptor beta chains presented below share a single source sample, sequenced in a study of shared clonotypes between healthy human individuals. Data came from immunoSEQ multiplex PCR; TCRdb stores just in-frame clones and leaves some out. The repertoire holds roughly 2.1 million clones, with 85% to 95% as singletons. The naive CD8 fraction comprised CD45RO-negative cells positively selected for CCR7 and excluded terminally differentiated effector memory CD45RA+ cells. Sequencing was done on a sample of naive CD8+ T cells from PBMCs. The receptors come from a man aged 18 to 29 in good health. Some clones in this sample may be carry-over from other donors' samples.

The count of this clone is one. This chain uses TRBV27 with TRBJ1-5; unclear D gene. The CDR3 is made up of 14 amino acids. Looked up from germline, CDR1 is MNHEY and CDR2 is SMNVEV (reference sequence). Trimming removed 4 bases from V and 1 base from J, with 8 bases in between. The CDR3 region is CASSWRASNQPQHF. The CDR3 DNA reads as TGTGCCAGCAGTTGGAGGGCGAGCAATCAGCCCCAGCATTTT.

This chain's CDR3 is CASSPPADTQYF. DNA of the CDR3: TGTGCCAGCAGCCCCCCTGCAGATACGCAGTATTTT. This chain links TRBV13 with TRBJ2-3, with D uncertain. Germline CDR1 PRHDT, CDR2 FYEKMQ (reference sequence). The CDR3 covers 12 residues. Trimming took off 5 bases at V and 4 bases at J, with 7 bases between the two ends.